This T cell receptor (beta chain) was found in a study of blood T cell repertoires in COVID-19. At the level of the study: Acute and convalescent COVID-19 specimens originated in the United States, Italy and Spain. The cDNA or gDNA used as material had been derived from T cells, B-cell-depleted T cells, or PBMCs.

J lost 0 bases, V lost 2 bases, and 7 bases had no gene match. Looked up from germline, CDR1 is SGHTA and CDR2 is FQGNSA. The CDR3 has 18 residues. Ages ranged from roughly 18 to 100 years, with residence in 24 US areas. As originally analysed: How many nucleated cells were present was estimated from reference gene primer amplification. Using immunoSEQ multiplex PCR, the repertoire was profiled, and TCRdb retains in-frame clones only, with some absent. D and trimming come from the DNA, and the V and J calls and clone size come from that table. The sample holds about 190,000 clones, roughly 80% seen once. This clone was seen a few times.

Sequencing was done on a sample of PBMCs or T cells enriched from blood (not recorded which). The source of this sequence is a woman aged 25 to 39 who had recovered from COVID-19. The V and J genes are TRBV7-2 and TRBJ1-3; TRBD1 matches at 10 bases. In DNA form, the CDR3 reads TGTGCCAGCAGCTTAATGGCGGACAGGGGGATCTCTGGAAACACCATATATTTT. Protein: CASSLMADRGISGNTIYF.